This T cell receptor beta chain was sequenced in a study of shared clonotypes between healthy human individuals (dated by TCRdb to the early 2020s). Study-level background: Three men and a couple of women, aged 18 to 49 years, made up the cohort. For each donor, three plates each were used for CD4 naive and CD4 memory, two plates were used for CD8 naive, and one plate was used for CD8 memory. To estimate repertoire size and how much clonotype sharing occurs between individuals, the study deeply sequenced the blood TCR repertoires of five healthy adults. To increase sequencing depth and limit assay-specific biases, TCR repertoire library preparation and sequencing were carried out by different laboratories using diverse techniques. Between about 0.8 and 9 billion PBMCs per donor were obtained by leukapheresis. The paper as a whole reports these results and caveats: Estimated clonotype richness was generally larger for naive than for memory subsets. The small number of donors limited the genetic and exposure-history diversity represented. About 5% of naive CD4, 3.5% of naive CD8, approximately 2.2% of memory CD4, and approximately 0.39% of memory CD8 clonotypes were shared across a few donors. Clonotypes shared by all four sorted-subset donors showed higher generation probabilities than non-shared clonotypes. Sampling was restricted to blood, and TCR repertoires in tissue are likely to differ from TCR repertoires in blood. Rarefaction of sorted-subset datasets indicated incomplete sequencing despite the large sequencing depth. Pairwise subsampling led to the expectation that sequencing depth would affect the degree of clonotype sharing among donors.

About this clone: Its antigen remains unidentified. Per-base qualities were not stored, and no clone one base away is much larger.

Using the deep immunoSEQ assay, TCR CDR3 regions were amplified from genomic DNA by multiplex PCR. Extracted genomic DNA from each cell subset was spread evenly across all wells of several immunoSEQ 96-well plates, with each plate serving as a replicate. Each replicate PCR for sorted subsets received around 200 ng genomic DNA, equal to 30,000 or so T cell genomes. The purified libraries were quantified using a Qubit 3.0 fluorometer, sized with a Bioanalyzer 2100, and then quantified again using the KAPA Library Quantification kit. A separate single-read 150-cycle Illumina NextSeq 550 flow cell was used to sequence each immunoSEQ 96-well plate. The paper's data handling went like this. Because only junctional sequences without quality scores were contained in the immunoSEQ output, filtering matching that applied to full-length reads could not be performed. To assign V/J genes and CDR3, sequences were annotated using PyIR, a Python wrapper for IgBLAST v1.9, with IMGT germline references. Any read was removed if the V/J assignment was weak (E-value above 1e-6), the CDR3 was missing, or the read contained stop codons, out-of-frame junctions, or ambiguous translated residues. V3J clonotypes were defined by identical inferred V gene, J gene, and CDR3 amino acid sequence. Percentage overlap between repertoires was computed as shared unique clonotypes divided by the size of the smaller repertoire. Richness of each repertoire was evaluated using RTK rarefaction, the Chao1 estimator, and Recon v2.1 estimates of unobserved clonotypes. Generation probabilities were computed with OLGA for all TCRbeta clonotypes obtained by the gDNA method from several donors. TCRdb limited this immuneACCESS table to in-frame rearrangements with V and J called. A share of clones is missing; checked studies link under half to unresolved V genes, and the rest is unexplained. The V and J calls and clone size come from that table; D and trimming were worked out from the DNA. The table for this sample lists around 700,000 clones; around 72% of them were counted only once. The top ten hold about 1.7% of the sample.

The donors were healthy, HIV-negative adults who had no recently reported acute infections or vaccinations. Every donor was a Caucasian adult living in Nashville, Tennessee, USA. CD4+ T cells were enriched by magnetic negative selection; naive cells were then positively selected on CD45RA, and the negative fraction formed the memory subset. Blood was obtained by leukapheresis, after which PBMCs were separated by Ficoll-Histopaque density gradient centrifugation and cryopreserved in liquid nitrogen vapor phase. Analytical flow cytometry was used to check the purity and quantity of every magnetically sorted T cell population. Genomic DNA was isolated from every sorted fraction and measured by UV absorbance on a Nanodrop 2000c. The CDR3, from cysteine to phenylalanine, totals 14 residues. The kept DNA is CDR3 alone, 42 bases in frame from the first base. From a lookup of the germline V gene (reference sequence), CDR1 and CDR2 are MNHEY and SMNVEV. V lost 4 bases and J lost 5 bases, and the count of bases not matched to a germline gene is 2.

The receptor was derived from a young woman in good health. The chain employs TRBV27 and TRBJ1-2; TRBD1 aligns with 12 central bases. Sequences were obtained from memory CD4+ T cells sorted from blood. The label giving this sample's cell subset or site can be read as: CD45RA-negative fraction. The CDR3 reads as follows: CASSWDRGRYGYTF. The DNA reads TGTGCCAGCAGTTGGGACAGGGGGCGTTATGGCTACACCTTC.